What follows is one T cell receptor beta chain and its context. Its specificity is not known. This sample is drawn from a study of naive and memory T cell subsets. The beta constant-region primer was an equimolar mix of two oligonucleotides covering TRBC1 and TRBC2. Four rounds of PCR amplified the ligated cDNA using nested alpha and beta constant-region primers plus SP2. The cDNA 3' end received a ligated single-stranded oligonucleotide carrying the SP2 primer and a 12-nucleotide UMI. TCRdb processed the UMI-ligation and nested PCR reads anew with MiXCR; each CDR3 protein has one entry. The repertoire consists of 130,000 to 150,000 distinct CDR3 sequences, with 22% occurring once and the leading ten covering 0.09% to 0.13%. Study-level findings and limits: Between naive and memory subsets, TCR abundance power law exponents differed. Over 85% of naive TCR sequences appeared only once, unlike memory subsets. A few larger clonotypes appeared in naive repertoires, especially CD8, possibly memory cells re-expressing CD45RA.

This TCR derives from a human donor in good health. Material: naive CD4+ T cells from blood.

CDR3 residues: CASSYLRVTEGYTF. CDR3 bases: TGTGCCAGCAGTTACCTCAGGGTTACTGAGGGCTACACCTTC. The rearrangement joins TRBV6-5 to TRBJ1-2, with a tentative D call TRBD1 (5 bases). The CDR3 is made up of 14 amino acids. Looked up from germline, CDR1 is MNHEY and CDR2 is SVGAGI. V was cut by 2 bases and J by 8 bases, with 15 bases left in between.